This T cell receptor beta chain was observed in a study of blood T cells in healthy people across ages. Study-wide context: Template switching picked up about one barcoded beta molecule for each two T cells.

Using a J-beta primer mix together with a sample-barcoded 5' primer, a second PCR was run for roughly 7 to 11 cycles. One entry per CDR3 protein results from TCRdb running MiXCR on the 5' RACE reads. The table lists approximately 1.5 million distinct CDR3 sequences, less than 45% of them singletons. In terms of origin and age, donors were healthy Caucasian individuals from Russia aged about 6 to 100. Approximately 9.1 milliliters was the volume of peripheral blood drawn from each donor. Germline CDR1 reads DFQATT; CDR2 reads SNEGSKA (reference sequence). The CDR3 loop spans 12 amino acids. On this clonotype itself: A junction end diverges from the germline sequence, so it may reflect a read error.

The V call is TRBV20-1, the J call TRBJ1-2; D is possibly TRBD1 (5 bases). This sequence originates from a woman between 18 and 30 years old in good health. Sequenced input: blood. Here the CDR3 DNA reads TGCAGGGCTAGGGTGGGGGGATATAGCTACACCTTC. Protein product: CRARVGGYSYTF.